The 20 T cell receptor beta chains presented below share a single source sample, sequenced in a study of T cell repertoires in cytomegalovirus infection. These receptors' antigens are unknown. MiXCR was run by TCRdb on the reads, yielding one entry per CDR3 protein. The repertoire consists of 380,000 or so distinct CDR3 sequences, with roughly 34% occurring once and the leading ten covering 13%. This specimen consisted of cultured PBMCs, obtained from culture after CMV antigen stimulation. The receptors stem from a human donor in good health (CMV status not recorded). Some clones in this sample may be carry-over from other donors' samples.

The chain is built from TRBV5-4 and TRBJ2-1, with 7 bases aligning to TRBD2. V lost 3 bases to trimming and J lost 9 bases; unmatched junction nucleotides: 6. Germline loops: CDR1 SGHNT, CDR2 YYREEE (reference sequence). The CDR3 loop spans 13 amino acids. CDR3 in amino acids: CASSSSGDGEQFF. CDR3 DNA sequence: TGTGCCAGCAGCTCTAGCGGAGACGGTGAGCAGTTCTTC.

The chain combines TRBV7-2 with TRBJ1-6; no clear D. The ends were cut back, 1 base at V and 9 bases at J, with 10 bases in the middle. The CDR3 consists of 14 residues. CDR1 SGHTA and CDR2 FQGNSA come from the germline V gene. CDR3 DNA: TGTGCCAGCAGCTTAGATTTGGATAGTTCACCCCTCCACTTT. As protein: CASSLDLDSSPLHF.

The chain uses TRBV20-1 and TRBJ2-7; 16 bases map to TRBD2. This CDR3 is 20 amino acids long. The J segment lost 4 bases and the V segment lost 2 bases, leaving 17 bases of the junction unmatched. CDR1 DFQATT and CDR2 SNEGSKA come from the germline V gene (reference sequence). The CDR3 DNA follows: TGCAGTGCTAGACCTTCACCCGGGACTAGCGGGAGGGCCGGGTGGTACGAGCAGTACTTC. Amino acid sequence: CSARPSPGTSGRAGWYEQYF.

This sequence joins TRBV7-2 and TRBJ2-7; TRBD2 agrees at 10 bases. Per germline, CDR1 SGHTA and CDR2 FQGNSA. Trimming at V came to 5 bases and at J to 2 bases, leaving 18 bases not matched to a gene. This CDR3 region has 19 residues. CDR3 in DNA: TGTGCCAGCAGCGACCTGCCCCTTACTAGCGGGGCGCCAACCTACGAGCAGTACGTC. This sequence encodes CASSDLPLTSGAPTYEQYV.

This clonotype came up a few times. The chain employs TRBV28 and TRBJ2-7, with D hard to call. The V gene's germline CDR1 is MDHEN and CDR2 SYDVKM. Trimming took off 2 bases at V and 0 bases at J, with 11 bases between the two ends. The CDR3 length is 15 residues. CDR3: CASSLDTVNSYEQYF. The CDR3 nucleotides read TGTGCCAGCAGTTTAGATACGGTAAACTCCTACGAGCAGTACTTC.

Only a few counts were recorded for this clonotype. Written as DNA, the CDR3 is TGTGCCAGCAGCTCGTTCGGGACTTCCTCTGACGAGCAGTACTTC. Encoded protein: CASSSFGTSSDEQYF. This chain uses TRBV7-2 with TRBJ2-7; maybe TRBD2 (6 bases). V was pared by 4 bases and J by 5 bases, with 18 bases between. The CDR3 sequence is 15 residues long. Germline values: CDR1 SGHTA, CDR2 FQGNSA.

This clonotype has at least ten counts. The chain carries TRBV7-8 and TRBJ2-4, with TRBD1 matching 7 bases. From germline, CDR1 is SGHVS and CDR2 FQNEAQ. J was trimmed by 3 bases and V by 1 base; bases with no gene match: 3. There are 15 residues in the CDR3. CDR3 region: CASSLGDSNKNIQYF. The CDR3 nucleotides are TGTGCCAGCAGCTTAGGGGACAGCAACAAAAACATTCAGTACTTC.

This clonotype was counted ten times or more. V and J are TRBV7-2 and TRBJ2-7; 9 nucleotides line up with TRBD2. Looked up from germline, CDR1 is SGHTA and CDR2 is FQGNSA. The CDR3 runs 14 residues. V lost 3 bases to trimming and J lost 0 bases; unmatched junction nucleotides: 0. In nucleotides, the CDR3 is TGTGCCAGCAGCTTGACTAGCGGCTCCTACGAGCAGTACTTC. Translating gives CASSLTSGSYEQYF.

The chain carries TRBV12-3 or TRBV12-4 and TRBJ2-1; 7 bases match TRBD2. The CDR3 has 13 residues. V shed 7 bases, J shed 4 bases, and the junction held 4 bases outside the gene matches. CDR3 sequence (DNA): TGTGCCAGCAAGCGGGACGAGTACAATGAGCAGTTCTTC. Protein sequence: CASKRDEYNEQFF.

Written as DNA, the CDR3 is TGCAGTGCTAGAGCGGACAGGGGGTTGGATGAGCAGTTCTTC. Translation gives CSARADRGLDEQFF. The chain links TRBV20-1 to TRBJ2-1, with 10 bases identical to TRBD1. This CDR3 region has 14 residues. The V segment lost 1 base and the J segment 8 bases; nucleotides outside the gene matches: 5. CDR1 DFQATT and CDR2 SNEGSKA come from the germline V gene (reference sequence).

CDR3 region: CASSSYLDYNEQFF. The CDR3 DNA reads TGTGCCAGCAGCTCTTACTTGGACTACAATGAGCAGTTCTTC. This rearrangement joins TRBV11-2 to TRBJ2-1; D gene ambiguous. The length of the CDR3 is 14 residues. V was shortened by 4 bases and J by 3 bases, with 10 bases between the two germline ends. The germline V gene has CDR1 SGHAT and CDR2 FQNNGV.

This clonotype was seen only a few times. The J gene is TRBJ1-1, the V gene TRBV4-3; D is unresolved. Trimming cost V 0 bases and J 1 base, with 6 bases left between them. The germline V gene encodes CDR1 LGHNA and CDR2 YSLEER. The length of the CDR3 is 14 residues. DNA for the CDR3: TGCGCCAGCAGCCAAGATCGTCAGAACACTGAAGCTTTCTTT. Its translation: CASSQDRQNTEAFF.

The V call is TRBV6-5, the J call TRBJ1-2; the D is unclear. Between the trimmed V and J ends, which lost 6 bases and 1 base, there was a span of 9 bases. Per germline, CDR1 MNHEY and CDR2 SVGAGI. CDR3 length equals 13 residues. The CDR3 loop reads CASSYTNNYGYTF. The CDR3 coding sequence is TGTGCCAGCAGCTATACAAATAACTATGGCTACACCTTC.

The chain links TRBV7-3 to TRBJ1-1; maybe TRBD1 (6 bases). This CDR3 comprises 12 residues. Per the germline V gene, CDR1 is SGHTA and CDR2 is FQGTGA. DNA of the CDR3: TGTGCAGCTCGGGGGCCGGAAAGTGAAGCTTTCTTT. It codes for CAARGPESEAFF.

This clonotype was seen only once. V is TRBV2 and J is TRBJ2-2, with D tentatively TRBD1 or TRBD2 (5 bases each). CDR1 is SNHLY, CDR2 FYNNEI, per germline. V was cut by 6 bases and J by 1 base, with 9 bases left in between. The CDR3 has 14 residues. CDR3 sequence: CASSRDQNTGELFF. CDR3 sequence (DNA): TGTGCCAGCAGCCGGGACCAGAACACCGGGGAGCTGTTTTTT.

The chain uses TRBV28 and TRBJ2-5; 7 bases line up with TRBD2. The CDR3 runs 15 residues. The germline V gene has CDR1 MDHEN and CDR2 SYDVKM. Unmatched junction bases numbered 8, after V lost 5 bases and J lost 2 bases. Here the CDR3 reads CASSPGGQEQETQYF. CDR3 in DNA: TGTGCCAGCAGTCCGGGAGGACAAGAACAAGAGACCCAGTACTTC.

The chain links TRBV19 to TRBJ1-1; D gene uncertain. This CDR3 region has 13 residues. V lost 11 bases to trimming and J lost 6 bases, with 19 bases between them. Germline V gene sequence: CDR1 LNHDA, CDR2 SQIVND (reference sequence). CDR3 region: CASLTRQSAEAFF. CDR3 DNA sequence: TGTGCCTCCCTAACCCGCCAAAGCGCTGAAGCTTTCTTT.

J is TRBJ2-3 and V is TRBV7-9, with D hard to call. The CDR3 is 14 amino acids. Germline assignment: CDR1 SEHNR and CDR2 FQNEAQ (reference sequence). Trimming stripped 3 bases from V and 2 bases from J, with 9 bases between. The CDR3 spells CASSFRRFTDTQYF. DNA for the CDR3: TGTGCCAGCAGCTTTAGGCGCTTCACAGATACGCAGTATTTT.

This clonotype was detected many times. This rearrangement joins TRBV12-3 or TRBV12-4 to TRBJ1-5; the match to TRBD1 covers 7 bases. There are 13 residues in the CDR3. Trimming cost V 6 bases and J 6 bases; bases outside gene matches: 5. CDR3 loop: CASSQGGGQPQHF. CDR3 DNA sequence: TGTGCCAGCAGCCAAGGGGGCGGTCAGCCCCAGCATTTT.

The sample holds a few counts of this clonotype. The chain joins TRBV18 to TRBJ2-4; 13 bases match TRBD2. The V gene's germline CDR1 is KGHSH and CDR2 LQKENI. J lost 0 bases, V lost 0 bases, and 8 bases had no gene match. CDR3 length: 20 amino acids. DNA of the CDR3: TGTGCCAGCTCACCACCCCACGGACTAGCGGGGGCCCTAGCCAAAAACATTCAGTACTTC. It specifies CASSPPHGLAGALAKNIQYF.